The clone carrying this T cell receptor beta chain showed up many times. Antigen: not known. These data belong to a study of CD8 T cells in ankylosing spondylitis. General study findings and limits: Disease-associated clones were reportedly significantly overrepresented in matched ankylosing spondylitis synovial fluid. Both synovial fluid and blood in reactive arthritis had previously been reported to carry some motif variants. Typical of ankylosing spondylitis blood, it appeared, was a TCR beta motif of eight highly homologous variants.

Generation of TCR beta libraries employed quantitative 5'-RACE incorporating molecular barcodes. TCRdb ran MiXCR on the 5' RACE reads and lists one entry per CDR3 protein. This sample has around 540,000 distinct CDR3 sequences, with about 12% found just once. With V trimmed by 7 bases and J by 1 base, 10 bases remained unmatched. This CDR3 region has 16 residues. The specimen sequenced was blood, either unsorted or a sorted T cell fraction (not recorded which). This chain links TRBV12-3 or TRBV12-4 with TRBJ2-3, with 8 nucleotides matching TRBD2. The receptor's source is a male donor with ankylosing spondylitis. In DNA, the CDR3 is TGTGCCAGCACCCTCGGAAGCGGGAGCGGCACAGATACGCAGTATTTT. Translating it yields CASTLGSGSGTDTQYF.